This TCR beta chain appears in the sequencing data of a study of Graves' ophthalmopathy and Graves' hyperthyroidism (dated by TCRdb to 2016 to 2019). Background on the whole study: Peripheral blood was collected at initial diagnosis, prior to any treatment. To tell Graves' ophthalmopathy apart from Graves' hyperthyroidism, and to predict which patients would progress to ophthalmopathy, the study relied on TCR beta repertoire signatures. In total, around 140 blood samples were TCR-sequenced: 40 to 45 ophthalmopathy, approximately 75 hyperthyroidism and some 17 hyperthyroidism-to-ophthalmopathy patients. To explore V-J signatures that separate ophthalmopathy from hyperthyroidism, a discovery set of about a hundred patients was enrolled, consisting of about 43 with ophthalmopathy and about 60 with stable hyperthyroidism. An independent validation cohort was composed of roughly 18 hyperthyroidism patients and 17 patients who later progressed from hyperthyroidism to ophthalmopathy. In a handful of hyperthyroidism patients, the T-cell repertoire of thyroid tissue was compared with the T-cell repertoire of blood. After sampling, hyperthyroidism patients received methimazole starting at 30 mg daily, and ophthalmopathy patients received high-dose intravenous methylprednisolone. Beyond this particular receptor, the publication reports: In cross-validation, the 13-signature model distinguished ophthalmopathy from stable hyperthyroidism with approximately 90% sensitivity and approximately 81% specificity, while in the test set the corresponding values were 80% and 75%. Most of the expanded thyroid clonotypes with a frequency above 0.001 were also detected in blood, and it was suggested that the thyroid immune response may be reflected by blood repertoires. Sample size was not statistically predetermined, and group allocation was not concealed from the investigators. In validation, the model predicted ophthalmopathy progression with roughly 68% sensitivity and roughly 72% specificity; roughly eleven predicted patients were CT-confirmed with GO in a median of approximately six months.

According to the germline V gene (reference sequence), CDR1 reads LNHDA and CDR2 reads SQIVND. The junction shows trimming of 3 bases on V and 2 bases on J, plus 11 bases between the germline ends. The CDR3 numbers 14 residues from cysteine through phenylalanine. Only the CDR3 region is kept as DNA, spanning 42 bases read in frame from base 1. This clonotype was counted ten times or more. What antigen it recognizes has not been identified. No base-level quality is on record; no much larger clone is a single base apart. The ophthalmopathy patients had moderately to severely active disease, with a Clinical Activity Score of 3 or higher, a NOSPECS grade of 4 or higher, and a disease duration of less than 3 months. Patients with other autoimmune diseases, uncontrolled infections, pregnancy or lactation were excluded from the study. Diagnosis was based on clinical symptoms, serum thyroxine, TRAb, thyroid ultrasound and orbital computed tomography. Ficoll-Paque density gradient centrifugation was used to isolate PBMCs from about 10 ml of fresh peripheral blood. Total RNA was extracted using Trizol reagent, and RNA quality was checked on an Agilent 2100 Bioanalyzer.

TCR beta CDR3 regions were amplified from RNA transcripts for repertoire sequencing. The first round was an RT-PCR using HTBI primers with the Qiagen OneStep RT-PCR kit, and this first round was followed by a second-round multiplex PCR, then size selection and purification. Libraries were sequenced on an Illumina HiSeq2000 using paired-end 100 bp reads. From the authors' description of their analysis: SOAPnuke was used for read processing, and reads with adapters, uncalled bases, a mean Phred below 15, or no exact constant-primer or identifier match were discarded. COPE v1.2.5 was used to merge the high-quality paired reads. Unique nucleotide sequences were defined as clonotypes and aligned to IMGT TRB V, D and J references using MiTCR v1.1. Only V-J combinations with frequency above 0.0001 were analysed, covering 99% to 99.2% of repertoires. A TCR clonal expansion and chaos score per V-J combination was defined as the ratio of F50 clonal expansion to chaos observed in the TCRdist matrix. Welch's t-statistics and random forest were used to narrow the features down to around twelve V-J combinations, which were then fed into a naive Bayes classifier. The similarity between thyroid and blood repertoires was quantified using the Morisita-Horn index. TCRdb redid the processing of the public reads, applying fastp at Q25 and MiXCR, and retained in-frame beta chains. Duplicate CDR3 protein sequences are folded into a single record with the most common DNA and genes. What appears here as the V and J calls and clone size reflects TCRdb's work, not the paper's. In all, the sample holds about 740,000 distinct CDR3 sequences, and around 40% of those were seen once. The ten biggest clones cover around 40% of the sample.

The receptor was isolated from an adult man with Graves' ophthalmopathy. The chain joins TRBV19 to TRBJ2-7; TRBD2 is possibly the D segment (6 matching bases). Sequencing input: peripheral blood. CDR3 protein: CASSMTWGAYEQYF. The DNA sequence is given as TGTGCCAGTAGTATGACGTGGGGGGCCTACGAGCAGTACTTC. This CDR3, with the reference TRBV19 and TRBJ2-7 proteins standing in past its ends, gives the full variable domain DGGITQSPKYLFRKEGQNVTLSCEQNLNHDAMYWYRQDPGQGLRLIYYSQIVNDFQKGDIAEGYSVSREKKESFPLTVTSAQKNPTAFYLCASSMTWGAYEQYFGPGTRLTVT.